The clone carrying this TCR beta chain has just a few counts. Its matching antigen is unknown. Trimming pared 5 bases from V and 4 bases from J, leaving 15 bases between. The CDR3 contains 15 residues. Per the germline V gene, CDR1 is MNHEY and CDR2 is SMNVEV (reference sequence). The sample originates from a study of shared clonotypes between healthy human individuals. Here immunoSEQ multiplex PCR was the method, and the copy in TCRdb shows in-frame clones only, minus some. This table holds more than 600,000 clones, 92% found once. General study findings and limits: Clonotype sharing among the donors was expected to vary with sequencing depth. Represented diversity, genetic and exposure-history alike, was limited by few donors.

The naive CD8 fraction comprised CD45RO-negative cells positively selected for CCR7 and excluded terminally differentiated effector memory CD45RA+ cells. The sequenced sample was naive CD8+ T cells sorted from blood. J is TRBJ1-5 and V is TRBV27, with D tentatively TRBD1 (5 bases). The source is a man aged 25 to 45 in good health. As DNA, the CDR3 is TGTGCCAGCAGTCGCGGGACGGACCTTAATCAGCCCCAGCATTTT. This sequence encodes CASSRGTDLNQPQHF.